One and the same sample provided the 26 T cell receptor beta chains below, sequenced in a study of blood T cells in healthy people across ages (dated by TCRdb to about 2015). Libraries were constructed by 5' RACE. The sample was run on an Illumina HiSeq 2500. A second PCR of roughly 7 to 12 cycles was performed with a sample-barcoded 5' primer and a J-beta primer mix. TCRdb handled the public reads itself, with Q25 trimming in fastp and clone calling in MiXCR, and kept productive beta chains. Rows matching on CDR3 protein sequence are summarized as one entry with the most common DNA and genes. Within this sample are roughly 930,000 distinct CDR3 sequences, with 45% to 50% of them counted one time only. Clones ranked in the top ten supply roughly 12% of the sample. Sample: blood. The receptors here all came from a man younger than 45 in good health.

The chain uses TRBV28 and TRBJ2-5, with 13 bases lining up with TRBD2. The DNA end lines up better with TRBJ2-4; the J call may be wrong. The CDR3 covers 17 residues. The germline CDR1 and CDR2 sequences are MDHEN and SYDVKM. This chain's CDR3 is CASSLFGTSGAENIQYF. For the CDR3, the DNA is TGTGCCAGCAGTTTATTTGGGACTAGCGGGGCAGAAAACATTCAGTACTTC.

V is TRBV4-1 and J is TRBJ2-3; D gene ambiguous. Trimming removed 0 bases at V and 0 bases at J, with 7 bases between. Germline-derived CDR1 and CDR2 are MGHRA and YSYEKL. The CDR3 totals 15 residues. CDR3 sequence: CASSQEPASTDTQYF. Written as DNA, the CDR3 is TGCGCCAGCAGCCAAGAACCAGCCAGCACAGATACGCAGTATTTT.

This clonotype was seen a handful of times. The rearrangement joins TRBV4-2 to TRBJ2-7; no firm D call. V was clipped by 1 base and J by 0 bases, with 16 bases between them. Germline CDR1 reads LGHNA; CDR2 reads YNFKEQ. CDR3 length: 17 residues. CDR3: CASSQGSAGAASYEQYF. CDR3 DNA sequence: TGTGCCAGCAGCCAAGGGTCGGCTGGCGCTGCCTCCTACGAGCAGTACTTC.

This chain links TRBV6-5 with TRBJ2-3; D unresolved. The CDR3 spans 14 residues. V lost 1 base to trimming and J lost 4 bases, with 9 bases between them. The germline V gene encodes CDR1 MNHEY and CDR2 SVGAGI. The CDR3 nucleotides are TGTGCCAGCAGTTACTTCCAGGCGGCAGATACGCAGTATTTT. It encodes CASSYFQAADTQYF.

The chain recombines TRBV5-1 with TRBJ2-5, with 12 bases fitting TRBD2. The CDR3 is made up of 16 amino acids. Per the germline V gene, CDR1 is SGHRS and CDR2 is YFSETQ. V was clipped by 2 bases and J by 0 bases; unmatched bases: 2. CDR3 protein: CASSLRTSGNQETQYF. The CDR3, as DNA: TGCGCCAGCAGCTTAAGGACTAGCGGGAACCAAGAGACCCAGTACTTC.

The rearrangement links TRBV20-1 to TRBJ1-5, with D possibly being TRBD1 (6 bases). V was pared by 8 bases and J by 4 bases, with 18 bases between. The CDR3 is 14 residues long. Germline assignment: CDR1 DFQATT and CDR2 SNEGSKA (reference sequence). CDR3 sequence: CSTTDGGPNQPQHF. DNA for the CDR3: TGCAGTACCACGGATGGGGGGCCGAATCAGCCCCAGCATTTT.

The V call is TRBV12-3 or TRBV12-4, the J call TRBJ1-2; TRBD1 agrees at 7 bases. The CDR3 runs 18 residues. Losses at the gene ends were 5 bases for V and 0 bases for J; bases not matched to a gene: 15. The CDR3 DNA follows: TGTGCCAGCAGTCCCCAACTTCCCGACAGGGTCTCTAACTATGGCTACACCTTC. Protein: CASSPQLPDRVSNYGYTF.

Turning to this clonotype: One end of the junction is discordant with germline, which a read error may explain. The rearrangement uses TRBV2 and TRBJ1-1; TRBD1 might be the D (6 bases). Germline V CDR1 and CDR2: SNHLY, FYNNEI. There are 15 residues in the CDR3. CDR3 DNA: TGTACCAGCAGTGGGACACTGCGCATGAACACTGAAGCTTTCTTT. Amino acid sequence: CTSSGTLRMNTEAFF.

The CDR3 nucleotides read TGTGCCAGCAGTTACTCGAGGGGTTCACGTCCGGTGCAAGAGACCCAGTACTTC. Amino acid sequence: CASSYSRGSRPVQETQYF. The chain is built from TRBV6-5 and TRBJ2-5; D may correspond to TRBD1 or TRBD2 (5 bases each). Germline V gene sequence: CDR1 MNHEY, CDR2 SVGAGI. The CDR3 contains 18 residues. V was cut by 0 bases and J by 2 bases, with 19 bases left in between.

V is TRBV3-1 and J is TRBJ2-7, with D perhaps matching TRBD2 (5 bases). V was pared by 4 bases and J by 2 bases, with 12 bases between. Per the germline V gene, CDR1 is LGHDT and CDR2 is YNNKEL (reference sequence). The CDR3 length is 14 residues. The CDR3 loop reads CASSRSGSAYEQYF. In nucleotides, the CDR3 is TGTGCCAGCAGCCGCTCGGGATCGGCCTACGAGCAGTACTTC.

The V and J genes are TRBV7-9 and TRBJ1-4; no reliable D call. This CDR3 spans 12 amino acids. Germline V lookup: CDR1 SEHNR, CDR2 FQNEAQ (reference sequence). Deletions cut 3 bases from V and 6 bases from J, with 5 bases between. The CDR3 sequence: CASSFPDEKLFF. CDR3 sequence (DNA): TGTGCCAGCAGCTTCCCCGATGAAAAACTGTTTTTT.

This clonotype was counted only a few times. This rearrangement joins TRBV2 to TRBJ2-5; no clear D. Trimming pared 6 bases from V and 5 bases from J, leaving 10 bases between. This CDR3 is built from 12 residues. Germline CDR1 SNHLY, CDR2 FYNNEI. In DNA form, the CDR3 reads TGTGCCAGCAGGGTGCTATCGGAGACCCAGTACTTC. Its protein is CASRVLSETQYF. Filled out from reference TRBV2 and TRBJ2-5, the complete variable domain reads EPEVTQTPSHQVTQMGQEVILRCVPISNHLYFYWYRQILGQKVEFLVSFYNNEISEKSEIFDDQFSVERPDGSNFTLKIRSTKLEDSAMYFCASRVLSETQYFGPGTRLLVL.

In this sample, this clonotype turned up a few times. The CDR3 loop is CASTQLTGSGSNEQFF. In nucleotides, the CDR3 is TGTGCCAGCACCCAATTGACAGGGTCGGGCTCCAATGAGCAGTTCTTC. The chain links TRBV6-1 to TRBJ2-1; 7 bases are a match to TRBD1. Germline CDR1 reads MNHNS; CDR2 reads SASEGT. V lost 7 bases and J lost 6; bases outside the gene matches: 15. The CDR3 loop spans 16 amino acids.

This chain connects TRBV27 to TRBJ2-3; D is undetermined. V was trimmed by 5 bases and J by 3 bases, leaving 9 bases between them. In germline, CDR1 is MNHEY, CDR2 SMNVEV (reference sequence). The CDR3 totals 13 residues. The CDR3 loop reads CASSPYATDTQYF. The CDR3 DNA reads TGTGCCAGCAGTCCCTACGCTACAGATACGCAGTATTTT.

The chain couples TRBV4-2 to TRBJ1-2, with a possible D match to TRBD1 (5 bases). Germline CDR1 is LGHNA and CDR2 is YNFKEQ. The V end lost 4 bases, the J end lost 1 base, and 13 bases lay between the germline ends. The CDR3 has 15 residues. Here the CDR3 reads CASSLARTHNYGYTF. The DNA for the CDR3 is TGTGCCAGCAGCCTTGCAAGGACACATAACTATGGCTACACCTTC.

In its sample, this clonotype was seen a few times. The rearrangement uses TRBV2 and TRBJ2-3; TRBD2 matches 7 bases. This CDR3 is built from 14 residues. The V segment lost 10 bases and the J segment 2 bases; nucleotides outside the gene matches: 9. Germline V gene data show CDR1 as SNHLY and CDR2 as FYNNEI. The CDR3 protein is CATSTGGNTDTQYF. For the CDR3, the DNA is TGTGCCACCTCGACGGGGGGAAACACAGATACGCAGTATTTT.

The V call is TRBV5-1, the J call TRBJ2-4; perhaps TRBD1 as D (5 bases). Germline V gene sequence: CDR1 SGHRS, CDR2 YFSETQ. The CDR3 is made up of 17 amino acids. V lost 2 bases to trimming and J lost 0 bases, with 15 bases between them. CDR3 bases: TGCGCCAGCAGCTTATATCGGACAATCACAGCCAAAAACATTCAGTACTTC. As protein: CASSLYRTITAKNIQYF.

The CDR3 sequence is CSVGLAGTDYEQYF. The CDR3 region has the DNA TGCAGCGTGGGACTAGCGGGAACCGACTACGAGCAGTACTTC. V and J are TRBV29-1 and TRBJ2-7; 13 bases are shared with TRBD2. The CDR3 runs 14 residues. CDR1 and CDR2 from the germline V gene are SQVTM and ANQGSEA. Unmatched junction bases numbered 5, after V lost 6 bases and J lost 3 bases.

This clonotype was counted between two and nine times. The chain joins TRBV28 to TRBJ1-6; 8 nucleotides match TRBD1. In germline, CDR1 is MDHEN, CDR2 SYDVKM. The CDR3 is 15 residues long. J was trimmed by 13 bases and V by 6 bases; bases with no gene match: 14. CDR3 protein: CASRPGTGHSSPLHF. In nucleotides, the CDR3 is TGTGCCAGCAGACCTGGGACAGGCCATTCTTCGCCCCTCCACTTT.

The rearrangement uses TRBV6-6 and TRBJ1-5; maybe TRBD1 (5 bases). Trimming shortened V by 9 bases and J by 0 bases, and 12 bases separated the two germline ends. The germline gives CDR1 MNHNY, CDR2 SVGAGI (reference sequence). The CDR3 is made up of 14 amino acids. The CDR3 reads CASWLGTSNQPQHF. The CDR3 DNA reads TGTGCCAGTTGGCTCGGGACTAGCAATCAGCCCCAGCATTTT.

The chain carries TRBV28 and TRBJ2-1, with D uncertain. The CDR3 is 14 amino acids. Trimming stripped 4 bases from V and 2 bases from J, with 9 bases between. The V gene's germline CDR1 is MDHEN and CDR2 SYDVKM. The DNA for the CDR3 is TGTGCCAGCAGTTGGCAGGACCCCTACAATGAGCAGTTCTTC. The encoded protein is CASSWQDPYNEQFF.

The rearrangement links TRBV20-1 to TRBJ1-2; D possibly corresponds to TRBD1 (5 bases). The CDR3 has 13 residues. Trimming removed 0 bases from V and 5 bases from J, with 10 bases in between. Germline V gives CDR1 DFQATT, CDR2 SNEGSKA (reference sequence). Written as DNA, the CDR3 is TGCAGTGCTAGAGATCGCCAGGGTTATGGCTACACCTTC. This gives the protein CSARDRQGYGYTF.

The chain is built from TRBV6-2 or TRBV6-3 and TRBJ2-1; 7 bases are shared with TRBD2. This CDR3 spans 14 amino acids. Germline assignment: CDR1 MNHEY and CDR2 SVGEGT. V gave up 3 bases and J gave up 4 bases; unmatched junction bases: 3. The CDR3 DNA sequence: TGTGCCAGCAGTTATGGGGGGGAATACAATGAGCAGTTCTTC. This translates into CASSYGGEYNEQFF.

The chain couples TRBV27 to TRBJ1-1; tentative D call: TRBD1 (6 bases). V gave up 6 bases and J gave up 6 bases, with 20 bases separating them. The length of the CDR3 is 15 residues. Germline assignment: CDR1 MNHEY and CDR2 SMNVEV (reference sequence). The CDR3 spells CASRRRPDSPSEAFF. CDR3 nucleotides: TGTGCCAGCAGGCGACGACCGGACAGCCCGTCTGAAGCTTTCTTT.

V is TRBV3-1 and J is TRBJ2-4, with D uncertain. The end of the DNA aligns better with TRBJ2-5, so the J call may be wrong. Germline V gene data show CDR1 as LGHDT and CDR2 as YNNKEL (reference sequence). The CDR3 extends over 15 amino acids. CDR3 residues: CASSRSAGIQETQYF. CDR3 bases: TGTGCCAGCAGCCGAAGTGCAGGAATCCAAGAGACCCAGTACTTC.

The chain links TRBV5-1 to TRBJ1-6; no clear D. Germline V CDR1 and CDR2: SGHRS, YFSETQ. This CDR3 comprises 14 residues. Trimming removed 2 bases from V and 7 bases from J, with 10 bases in between. The chain's CDR3 is CASSLGDTNSPLHF. The CDR3 nucleotides read TGCGCCAGCAGCTTAGGAGATACCAATTCACCCCTCCACTTT.